The present T cell receptor beta chain was sequenced within a study of beta chain features in type 1 diabetes. Only a few counts were recorded for this clone. Its antigen is unknown. Using CD45RO/CCR7/CD25/CD127/CD95/CD27, CD4+ naive, central memory, regulatory and stem cell-like memory cells were sorted. CDR1 and CDR2 (germline): LGHNA, YSLEER. CDR3 length: 14 residues. Trimming left V 2 bases short and J 6 bases short, with 11 bases between. Findings and limits, study-wide: Patients' naive, central memory and Treg TCRB repertoires seemed closer to one another than those of healthy donors.

What was sequenced were expressed TCRB transcripts, since all of the isolated RNA had been reverse transcribed. Repertoires were generated with immunoSEQ multiplex PCR, while TCRdb's copy carries only in-frame clones and drops some. The sample yields about 930,000 clones, 15% to 20% seen once. This TCR came from a woman aged 18-29 years in good health. The sequenced sample was naive CD4+ T cells from blood. V gene TRBV4-3 combines with J gene TRBJ2-1; no clear D. This CDR3 is CASSQNYWGNEQFF. CDR3 in DNA: TGCGCCAGCAGCCAAAACTACTGGGGCAATGAGCAGTTCTTC.